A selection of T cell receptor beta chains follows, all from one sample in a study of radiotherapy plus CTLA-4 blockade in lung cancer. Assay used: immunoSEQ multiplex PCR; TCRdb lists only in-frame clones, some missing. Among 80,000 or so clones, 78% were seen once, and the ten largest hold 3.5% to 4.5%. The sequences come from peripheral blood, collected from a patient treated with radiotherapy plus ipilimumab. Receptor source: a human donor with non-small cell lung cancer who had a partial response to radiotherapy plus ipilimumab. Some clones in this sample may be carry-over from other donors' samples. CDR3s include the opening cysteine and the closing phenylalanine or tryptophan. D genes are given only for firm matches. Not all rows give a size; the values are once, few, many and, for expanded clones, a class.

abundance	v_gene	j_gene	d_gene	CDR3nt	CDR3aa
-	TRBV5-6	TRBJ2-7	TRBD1	TGTGCCAGCATCCAGACAGGGTCCCCCACCGAGCAGTACTTC	CASIQTGSPTEQYF
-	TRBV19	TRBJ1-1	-	TGTGCCAGTAGTCCCGGGACAATTGGTACTGAAGCTTTCTTT	CASSPGTIGTEAFF
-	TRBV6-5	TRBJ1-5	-	TGTGCCAGCAGCCAACAGGGTTATCGGCAGCCCCAGCATTTT	CASSQQGYRQPQHF
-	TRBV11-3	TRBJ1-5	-	TGTGCCAGCAGCTTAACAGGGCTGAGGAGCAATCAGCCCCAGCATTTT	CASSLTGLRSNQPQHF
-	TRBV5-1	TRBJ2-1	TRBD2	TGCGCCAGCAGCCGACTAGCGGGAGCTTCCTCGCAGTTCTTC	CASSRLAGASSQFF
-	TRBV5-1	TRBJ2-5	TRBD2	TGCGCCAGCAGTCGACTAGCGGGAGAAGAGACCCAGTACTTC	CASSRLAGEETQYF
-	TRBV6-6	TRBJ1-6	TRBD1	TGTGCCAGCAGGGTGGCGACAGGGGGTTCTTCACCCCTCCACTTT	CASRVATGGSSPLHF
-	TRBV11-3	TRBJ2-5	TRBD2	TGTGCCAGCAGTTTGAGCGGGGGGGCACGGGAGCAGTACTTC	CASSLSGGAREQYF
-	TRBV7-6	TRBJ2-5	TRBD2	TGTGCCAGCAGCCTAAGCGGGGGGGACGGAGAGACCCAGTACTTC	CASSLSGGDGETQYF
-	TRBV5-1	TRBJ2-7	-	TGCGCCAGCAGCTTGGCCGGAGGTGCCGAGCAGTACTTC	CASSLAGGAEQYF
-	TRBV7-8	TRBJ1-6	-	TGTGCCAGCAGCAGACGACAGCAGGGTTTACATTCCCCCCTCCACTTT	CASSRRQQGLHSPLHF
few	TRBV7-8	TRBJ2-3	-	TGTGCCAGCACTAGCACAGATACGCAGTATTTT	CASTSTDTQYF
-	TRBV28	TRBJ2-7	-	TGTGCCAGCGGTAAATCCGGGACCTACGAGCAGTACTTC	CASGKSGTYEQYF
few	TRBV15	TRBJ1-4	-	TGTGCCACCAGCACCCCGAGAGGGACTAATGAAAAACTGTTTTTT	CATSTPRGTNEKLFF
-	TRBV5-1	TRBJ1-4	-	TGCGCCAGCAGCCGAGATCAGGGCTTCGGCGAAAAACTGTTTTTT	CASSRDQGFGEKLFF
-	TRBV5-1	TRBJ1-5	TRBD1	TGCGCCAGCAGCCCGACAGGGAGCAATCAGCCCCAGCATTTT	CASSPTGSNQPQHF
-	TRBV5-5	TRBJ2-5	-	TGTGCCAGCAGCATCGACAGATACCAAGAGACCCAGTACTTC	CASSIDRYQETQYF
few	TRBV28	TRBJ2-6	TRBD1	TGTGCCAGCAGTGGGGGAGACAGGGGGAAAGTATCTGGGGCCAACGTCCTGACTTTC	CASSGGDRGKVSGANVLTF
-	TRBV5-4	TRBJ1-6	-	TGTGCCAGCAGCTTGACTGCGGGGGGTTTTCGAGTTTCACCCCTCCACTTT	CASSLTAGGFRVSPLHF
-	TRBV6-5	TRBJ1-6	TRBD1	TGTGCCAGCACCCGACAGGGAAACTCACCCCTCCACTTT	CASTRQGNSPLHF
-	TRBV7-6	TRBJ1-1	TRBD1	TGTGCCAGCAGCTTACAGGGGGGAGCTTTCTTT	CASSLQGGAFF
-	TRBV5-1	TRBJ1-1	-	TGCGCCAGCAGCCTAATACAGGGGAACACTGAAGCTTTCTTT	CASSLIQGNTEAFF